Here is one TCR beta chain with its context. Its antigen is currently unknown. The sample comes from a study of T cell responses to AZD1222 COVID-19 vaccine. Study-wide points: Researchers took repertoire samples only after the peak T cell response had come.

Data came from immunoSEQ multiplex PCR; TCRdb stores just in-frame clones and leaves some out. The top ten clones hold approximately 6.3% of a sample with fewer than 50,000 clones, 65% to 80% of them seen once. The V gene lost 7 bases and the J gene lost 1 base, with 7 bases spanning the gap. The CDR3 extends over 13 amino acids. The chain couples TRBV12-3 or TRBV12-4 to TRBJ2-2; D call uncertain. This receptor was identified in an adult in good health. The sample in question was peripheral blood, obtained on day 0 of AZD1222 vaccination. The CDR3 loop reads CASTTVNTGELFF. CDR3 nucleotide sequence: TGTGCCAGCACCACTGTGAACACCGGGGAGCTGTTTTTT.